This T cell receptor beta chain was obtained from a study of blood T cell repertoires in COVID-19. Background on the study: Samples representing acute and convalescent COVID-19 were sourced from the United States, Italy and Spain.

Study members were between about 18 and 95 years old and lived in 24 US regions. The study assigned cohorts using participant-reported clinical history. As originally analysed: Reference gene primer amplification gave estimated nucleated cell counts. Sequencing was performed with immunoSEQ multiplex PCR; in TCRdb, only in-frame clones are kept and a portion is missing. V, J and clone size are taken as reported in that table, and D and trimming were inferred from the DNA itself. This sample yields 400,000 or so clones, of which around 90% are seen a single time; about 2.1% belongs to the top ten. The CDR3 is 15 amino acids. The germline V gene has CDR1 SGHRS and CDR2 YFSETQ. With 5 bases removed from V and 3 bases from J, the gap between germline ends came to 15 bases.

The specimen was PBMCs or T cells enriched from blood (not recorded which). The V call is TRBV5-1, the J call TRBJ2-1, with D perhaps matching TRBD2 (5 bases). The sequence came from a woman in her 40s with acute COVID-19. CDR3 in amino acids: CASRRGGGLYNEQFF. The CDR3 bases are TGCGCCAGCAGAAGAGGAGGCGGTCTCTACAATGAGCAGTTCTTC.